This TCR beta chain originates from a study of cytomegalovirus exposure and HLA in healthy donors. Whole-study context: Genotyping of nearly 400 donors showed that around 81% belonged to the Caucasian-associated ancestry cluster. Findings and caveats of the study: Indistinguishability led to the exclusion of some V segments, TRBV6-2 and TRBV6-3 included.

Primers: 60 Vbeta forward and 13 Jbeta reverse. Using immunoSEQ multiplex PCR, the repertoire was profiled, and TCRdb retains in-frame clones only, with some absent. This sample's clone table lists some 84,000 clones. When sampled, the donors appeared nominally healthy, though they likely had unrecorded immune exposures. The length of the CDR3 is 15 residues. Germline V CDR1 and CDR2: MNHNY, SVGAGI (reference sequence). V was pared by 5 bases and J by 9 bases, with 13 bases of the junction left unmatched. On this clone itself: Its antigen is not identified.

The gene calls are TRBV6-6 and TRBJ1-5, with 7 bases that match TRBD1. This TCR came from a man aged 50-60 years in good health and CMV-seronegative. What was sequenced was PBMCs. Here the CDR3 DNA reads TGTGCCAGCAGTACTCTGACAGGGCGGGTGTGGCCCCAGCATTTT. This gives the protein CASSTLTGRVWPQHF.